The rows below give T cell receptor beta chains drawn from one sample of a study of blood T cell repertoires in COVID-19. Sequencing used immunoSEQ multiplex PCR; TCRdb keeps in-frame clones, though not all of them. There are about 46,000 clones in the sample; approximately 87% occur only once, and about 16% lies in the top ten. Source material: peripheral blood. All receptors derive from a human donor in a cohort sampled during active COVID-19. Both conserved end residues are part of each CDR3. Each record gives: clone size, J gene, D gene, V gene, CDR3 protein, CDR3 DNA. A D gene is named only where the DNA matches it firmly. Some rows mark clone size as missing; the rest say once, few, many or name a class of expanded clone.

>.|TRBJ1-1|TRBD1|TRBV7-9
CASSFYQGADTEAFF
TGTGCCAGCAGCTTTTATCAGGGGGCGGACACTGAAGCTTTCTTT
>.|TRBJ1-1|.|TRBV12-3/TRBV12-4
CASSAENTEAFF
TGTGCCAGCAGTGCAGAGAACACTGAAGCTTTCTTT
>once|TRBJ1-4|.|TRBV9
CASSAQPVRGTNEKLFF
TGTGCCAGCAGCGCCCAGCCCGTGAGAGGGACTAATGAAAAACTGTTTTTT
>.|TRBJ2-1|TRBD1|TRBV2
CASGRDRGGEQFF
TGTGCCAGCGGCCGGGACAGGGGCGGTGAGCAGTTCTTC
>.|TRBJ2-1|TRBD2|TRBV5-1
CASSPSGRLGNEQFF
TGCGCCAGCAGCCCTAGCGGGAGACTGGGCAATGAGCAGTTCTTC
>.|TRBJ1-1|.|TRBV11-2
CASSLNFAGKGNTEAFF
TGTGCCAGCAGCTTAAATTTTGCGGGGAAAGGGAACACTGAAGCTTTCTTT
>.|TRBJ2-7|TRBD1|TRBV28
CASTNTGGSEQYF
TGTGCCAGCACAAACACAGGGGGCTCCGAGCAGTACTTC
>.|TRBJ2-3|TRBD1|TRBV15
CATSSATGAFSTDTQYF
TGTGCCACCAGCAGCGCGACAGGGGCCTTTAGCACAGATACGCAGTATTTT
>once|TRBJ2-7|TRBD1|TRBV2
CASSEQGGLYEQYF
TGTGCCAGCAGTGAACAAGGGGGCTTGTACGAGCAGTACTTC
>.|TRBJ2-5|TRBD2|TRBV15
CATSRDQRGEETQYF
TGTGCCACCAGCAGAGATCAGCGGGGGGAAGAGACCCAGTACTTC
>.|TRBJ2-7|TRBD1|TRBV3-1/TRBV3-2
CASSQESMGTGLNYEQYF
TGTGCCAGCAGCCAAGAGAGTATGGGGACAGGTCTAAACTACGAGCAGTACTTC
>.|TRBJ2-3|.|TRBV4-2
CASSQDRTGTDTQYF
TGTGCCAGCAGCCAAGACAGGACTGGCACAGATACGCAGTATTTT
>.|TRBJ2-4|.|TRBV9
CASSVAGNRDIQYF
TGTGCCAGCAGCGTAGCAGGGAACCGGGACATTCAGTACTTC
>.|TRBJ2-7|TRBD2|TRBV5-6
CASSYGTIAFFSYEQYF
TGTGCCAGCAGCTACGGGACTATCGCCTTTTTTTCCTACGAGCAGTACTTC
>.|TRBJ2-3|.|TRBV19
CAASPPLAPDTQYF
TGTGCAGCGTCGCCTCCTCTCGCCCCAGATACGCAGTATTTT
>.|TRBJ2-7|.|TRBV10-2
CASSESTGAYEQYF
TGCGCCAGCAGTGAGTCAACGGGAGCCTACGAGCAGTACTTC
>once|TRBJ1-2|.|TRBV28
CASSLQVDGYTF
TGTGCCAGCAGTTTACAGGTGGATGGCTACACCTTC
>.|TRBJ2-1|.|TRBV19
CASSPLIARSSYNEQFF
TGTGCCAGTAGTCCCCTTATAGCGCGGAGCTCCTACAATGAGCAGTTCTTC
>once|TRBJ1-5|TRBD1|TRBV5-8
CASSVLGGTGSNQPQHF
TGTGCCAGCAGCGTGCTTGGGGGGACAGGAAGCAATCAGCCCCAGCATTTT
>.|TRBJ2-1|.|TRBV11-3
CASSTRDTSYNEQFF
TGTGCCAGCAGCACTAGGGACACTTCCTACAATGAGCAGTTCTTC
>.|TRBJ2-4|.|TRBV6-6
CASSPQGIPYF
TGTGCCAGCAGCCCCCAGGGTATCCCGTACTTC
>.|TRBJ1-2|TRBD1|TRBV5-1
CASSLVSGTVKNYGYTF
TGCGCCAGCAGCTTGGTGTCCGGGACAGTCAAGAACTATGGCTACACCTTC
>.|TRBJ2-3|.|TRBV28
CASSYRDLYTDTQYF
TGTGCCAGCAGTTACCGGGACTTATACACAGATACGCAGTATTTT
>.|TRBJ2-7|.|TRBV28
CASSFREPERREQYF
TGTGCCAGCAGTTTCCGGGAGCCGGAAAGGCGGGAGCAGTACTTC
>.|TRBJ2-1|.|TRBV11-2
CASSLDVSTYNEQFF
TGTGCCAGCAGCTTAGATGTTAGTACCTACAATGAGCAGTTCTTC
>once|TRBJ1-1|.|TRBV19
CASSIGHMNTEAFF
TGTGCCAGTAGTATAGGGCACATGAACACTGAAGCTTTCTTT
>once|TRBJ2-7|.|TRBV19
CASSDTGESYEQYF
TGTGCCAGTAGTGACACAGGTGAATCCTACGAGCAGTACTTC
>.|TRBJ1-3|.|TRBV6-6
CASSYTGRSSGNTIYF
TGTGCCAGCAGTTATACAGGACGAAGCTCTGGAAACACCATATATTTT
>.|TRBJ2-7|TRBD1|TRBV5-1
CASSLGRQGSAYEQYF
TGCGCCAGCAGCTTGGGGCGACAGGGGAGCGCCTACGAGCAGTACTTC
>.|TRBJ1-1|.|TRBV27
CASTPHRGTEAFF
TGTGCCAGCACCCCCCATAGGGGCACTGAAGCTTTCTTT
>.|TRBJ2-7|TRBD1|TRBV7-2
CASSLGWTGAEQYF
TGTGCCAGCAGCTTAGGGTGGACAGGGGCCGAGCAGTACTTC
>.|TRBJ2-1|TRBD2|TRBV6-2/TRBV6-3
CASSLLAGDSYNEQFF
TGTGCCAGCAGTTTACTAGCGGGGGACTCCTACAATGAGCAGTTCTTC